The entry below gives a single T cell receptor (beta chain) sequence along with its context. Its cognate antigen has yet to be identified. Nothing much larger sits one base from this clone, and base qualities are not available. Libraries were made using 5' RACE. The instrument given in TCRdb is Illumina HiSeq 2500. A second PCR of about 6 to 11 cycles was run with a J-beta primer mix and a sample-barcoded 5' primer. A template-switch 5' adaptor carrying 12 random nucleotides introduced a unique molecular identifier onto each TCR beta cDNA molecule. Each sample yielded at least 2.5 million CDR3-containing paired-end reads. First-strand cDNA synthesis was performed from all RNA using the Mint cDNA synthesis kit, with priming by a TRBC-specific oligonucleotide. Following uracil-DNA glycosylase treatment, a first 18-cycle PCR with universal primers M1SS and BC2_uni_R was performed on all cDNA. The study's processing was this. For normalization, 1 million high-quality reads were randomly selected from each sample, with every read carrying a distinct molecular identifier. Instead of being binned into consensus sequences, reads with shared molecular identifiers were discarded. CDR3 identification, clonotype clustering and error correction used MiTCR with a Q25 quality threshold and the strictest error-elimination algorithm. Lower-bound total TCR beta diversity was estimated with a nonparametric unseen species model using Euler transformation. Clones were called with MiXCR by TCRdb after fastp trimmed the public reads at Q25, and only in-frame beta chains were retained. Every entry covers one CDR3 protein and lists the most common genes and DNA from its rows. The V and J calls shown here were made by TCRdb, not taken from the authors' results. The sample table contains 1 million or so distinct CDR3 sequences; only one count was recorded for approximately 25% of them. Of the sample, less than 0.85% falls within the top ten clones.

The germline V end is reduced by 3 bases and the J end by 5 bases; junction bases left unmatched: 9. Its CDR3 holds 16 amino acids, cysteine through phenylalanine. CDR3 DNA is the only sequence kept; it has 48 bases, read in frame from the first base. Taken from the germline V gene (reference sequence), the CDR1 and CDR2 loops are DFQATT and SNEGSKA. Systemically healthy Caucasian individuals from Russia, some 40 in total and aged about 6 to 100 years, were included as donors. Around 10 milliliters of peripheral blood were collected from each donor into EDTA-treated Vacutainer tubes. PBMCs were isolated by Ficoll-Paque density-gradient centrifugation, with at least 7 million obtained per sample. Trizol reagent was used to extract total RNA from PBMCs, with at least 6 micrograms per sample. The percentages of naive CD45RAhigh/CD27high T cells were determined by flow cytometry on a PBMC aliquot from every donor.

These data are taken from a study of blood T cells in healthy people across ages (dated by TCRdb to about 2015). For context, the study as a whole: In model experiments, template switching captured roughly one uniquely barcoded TCR beta cDNA molecule for every two T cells. The study measured age-related changes in TCR beta repertoire diversity using deep sequencing normalized with unique cDNA molecular identifiers. Four age groups were formed from the donors: young (average around 15 years), middle-aged (more than 35), aged (approximately 60) and long-lived (approximately 78). Using the same blood draw, the study looked at two additional independent replicas of 1 million unique cDNA reads for two donors, one aged 18 to 30 and the other aged 80 or older.

What the research found in general, with its limitations: Conclusive comparison of naive and antigen-experienced compartments was prevented by the profiling of bulk unsorted PBMCs. The CMV infection status of donors was not known, potentially confounding age-related changes in expanded clonotypes. Total diversity estimates from one million sequenced T cells were considered lower bounds and underestimates. Observed TCR beta diversity correlated strongly with the percentage of naive T cells measured by flow cytometry. As age increased, observed TCR beta diversity per million T cells dropped in a roughly linear way, and a significant reduction was already evident by age about 40. Compared with the aged group, the long-lived group had more naive CD4+ T cells, fewer expanded clones and increased TCR diversity, suggesting age selection.

These records were also assigned to another study, of T cells of mothers and their children. The second paper states: Nine systemically healthy Caucasian individuals, comprising three mothers and their six children, were included as donors. cDNA synthesis used all of the extracted RNA, with approximately 1.4 ug of RNA in each 15 ul reaction. In the second PCR, sample barcodes and 2-4 random nucleotides were introduced via the M1S primer. More than 8 million TCR beta CDR3 reads were obtained from each mother, and about 3 million reads were obtained from each child. Thymic selection shapes the output of TCR recombination in a similar way in related and unrelated pairs, and inherited differences have a minor effect. Normalized repertoire overlap was always slightly but never significantly higher in related than unrelated mother-child pairs. No persistent microchimeric T cell clones were detected, at a sensitivity of around 97 clones per million clonotypes. In the study, deep NGS was used to compare the TCR beta repertoires of mothers and children, and features distinguishing related mother-child pairs from unrelated individuals were sought. On average, the children were around 11 +/- 4 years old, while the mothers were around 42 +/- 4 years old. After adapter ligation with NEBNext reagents, the libraries were sequenced on Illumina HiSeq 2000 with 100+100 nt paired-end reads. To prevent cross-contamination, the mother and child libraries were prepared one month apart and sequenced in separate runs. For each donor, between about 500,000 and 2,100,000 distinct TCR beta clonotypes were identified. Naive TCR beta clonotypes were estimated from low-frequency clonotypes matched to each donor's FACS-determined naive share, without sorting.

The sequencing sample was made of blood. This receptor chain uses TRBV20-1 and TRBJ2-3, with 12 bases in between that match TRBD2. This TCR came from a girl between 2 and 10 years old in good health. The CDR3 reads as follows: CSARLASGGVGDTQYF. The DNA sequence follows: TGCAGTGCTAGGTTGGCTAGCGGGGGGGTTGGAGATACGCAGTATTTT.